Listed here are 7 T cell receptor beta chains from one sample, sequenced in a study of shared clonotypes between healthy human individuals (dated by TCRdb to 2019 to 2021). Libraries were made using the immunoSEQ multiplex PCR assay. TCRdb obtained this table from immuneACCESS and retained in-frame rearrangements with V and J assigned. These tables miss some clones; where compared with another copy, unresolved V genes account for less than half of the shortfall, and the remainder is unexplained. The sample table lists a few million clones, just over 90% of them with a count of one. Of the sample, approximately 0.4% falls within the top ten clones. Source material: naive CD4+ T cells from PBMCs. What this sample's cell subset or site label stands for: CD45RA+ positively selected. These receptors were obtained from a man aged 18 to 35 in good health. Some clones in this sample may be carry-over from other donors' samples.

With respect to this clone: Other DNA sequences from this sample encode an identical CDR3 as well. The chain uses TRBV5-4 and TRBJ1-5, with TRBD1 as a possible D gene (5 bases). Trimming removed 4 bases at V and 4 bases at J, with 9 bases between. There are 13 residues in the CDR3. Germline assignment: CDR1 SGHNT and CDR2 YYREEE (reference sequence). DNA for the CDR3: TGTGCCAGCAGCACCGGGGGGAATCAGCCCCAGCATTTT. As protein: CASSTGGNQPQHF.

This chain joins TRBV5-1 and TRBJ2-1, with D maybe TRBD2 (6 bases). CDR3 size: 15 residues. V was pared by 4 bases and J by 5 bases, with 16 bases between. Looked up from germline, CDR1 is SGHRS and CDR2 is YFSETQ. The CDR3 bases are TGCGCCAGCAGCCCGGGACTGACGGGGAACAATGAGCAGTTCTTC. It encodes CASSPGLTGNNEQFF.

This chain connects TRBV7-3 to TRBJ1-2, with TRBD1 as a possible D gene (5 bases). The germline CDR1 and CDR2 sequences are SGHTA and FQGTGA. The V end was cut by 5 bases, the J end by 2 bases, with 12 bases between. The CDR3 spans 14 residues. This CDR3 reads CASSPGGDNYGYTF. Written as DNA, the CDR3 is TGTGCCAGCAGCCCCGGGGGGGACAACTATGGCTACACCTTC.

The genes are TRBV30 and TRBJ2-1; 9 bases are shared with TRBD1. V shed 0 bases and J 15 bases; nucleotides not matched to a gene: 12. The CDR3 runs 14 residues. Germline-derived CDR1 and CDR2 are GTSNPN and SVGIG (reference sequence). CDR3 DNA: TGTGCCTGGAGTGTACCGCACAGGGGGCGATATCCGTTCTTC. Translation: CAWSVPHRGRYPFF.

The V gene is TRBV19, the J gene TRBJ2-7, with TRBD2 identical over 7 bases. Germline CDR1 reads LNHDA; CDR2 reads SQIVND (reference sequence). V was pared by 4 bases and J by 0 bases, with 12 bases of the junction left unmatched. The CDR3 runs 17 residues. CDR3 in amino acids: CASSKTPPSGTSYEQYF. As DNA, the CDR3 is TGTGCCAGTAGTAAGACCCCACCTAGCGGAACCTCCTACGAGCAGTACTTC.

The chain is built from TRBV6-1 and TRBJ2-1, with D perhaps matching TRBD2 (6 bases). This CDR3 comprises 13 residues. Germline assignment: CDR1 MNHNS and CDR2 SASEGT. V lost 2 bases to trimming and J lost 7 bases, with 9 bases between them. CDR3 loop: CASSERGWNEQFF. CDR3 coding DNA: TGTGCCAGCAGTGAACGGGGGTGGAATGAGCAGTTCTTC.

This chain uses TRBV19 with TRBJ2-3; D is ambiguous. Deletions cut 4 bases from V and 6 bases from J, with 11 bases between. This CDR3 spans 13 amino acids. The V gene's germline CDR1 is LNHDA and CDR2 SQIVND (reference sequence). The CDR3 nucleotides read TGTGCCAGTAGTACCACCTCCGGGGATACGCAGTATTTT. This translates into CASSTTSGDTQYF. Filled out from reference TRBV19 and TRBJ2-3, the complete variable domain reads DGGITQSPKYLFRKEGQNVTLSCEQNLNHDAMYWYRQDPGQGLRLIYYSQIVNDFQKGDIAEGYSVSREKKESFPLTVTSAQKNPTAFYLCASSTTSGDTQYFGPGTRLTVL.